The 22 T cell receptor beta chains below were found in one sample sequenced in a study of blood T cell repertoires in COVID-19. Using immunoSEQ multiplex PCR, the repertoire was profiled, and TCRdb retains in-frame clones only, with some absent. The repertoire holds about 340,000 clones, with 90% to 95% as singletons. Material for sequencing was peripheral blood. These receptors all stem from a woman under 30 who had recovered from COVID-19.

This chain connects TRBV29-1 to TRBJ1-3, with 9 bases matching TRBD1. Germline CDR1 reads SQVTM; CDR2 reads ANQGSEA. The V segment lost 4 bases and the J segment 8 bases; nucleotides outside the gene matches: 3. This CDR3 has 12 residues. The CDR3 spells CSVGQGGDTIYF. As DNA, the CDR3 is TGCAGCGTTGGACAGGGGGGGGACACCATATATTTT. Full variable domain (remainder filled in from reference TRBV29-1 and TRBJ1-3): SAVISQKPSRDICQRGTSLTIQCQVDSQVTMMFWYRQQPGQSLTLIATANQGSEATYESGFVIDKFPISRPNLTFSTLTVSNMSPEDSSIYLCSVGQGGDTIYFGEGSWLTVV.

The chain couples TRBV5-1 to TRBJ2-1; 13 bases fit TRBD2. The CDR3 runs to 16 residues. With 1 base clipped from V and 8 bases from J, the junction kept 6 bases outside the gene matches. The germline V gene has CDR1 SGHRS and CDR2 YFSETQ. CDR3 DNA: TGCGCCAGCAGCTTGTGGGGGACTAGCGGGAACCATGAGCAGTTCTTC. Its protein product is CASSLWGTSGNHEQFF.

Only one count was recorded for this clone. The J gene is TRBJ2-2, the V gene TRBV5-1; D might be TRBD1 (5 bases). Per the germline V gene, CDR1 is SGHRS and CDR2 is YFSETQ. Trimming took off 7 bases at V and 2 bases at J, with 9 bases between the two ends. The CDR3 totals 13 residues. The chain's CDR3 is CASSTANTGELFF. DNA for the CDR3: TGCGCCAGCTCGACAGCCAACACCGGGGAGCTGTTTTTT.

The CDR3 DNA is TGTGCCAGCAGCCCTCGGACTAGCGGGAGAAACACCGGGGAGCTGTTTTTT. This translates into CASSPRTSGRNTGELFF. The V call is TRBV5-5, the J call TRBJ2-2; the match to TRBD2 covers 13 bases. Germline lookup yields CDR1 SGHKS and CDR2 YYEKEE (reference sequence). The CDR3 consists of 17 residues. V shed 4 bases and J 2 bases; nucleotides not matched to a gene: 5.

The V and J genes are TRBV20-1 and TRBJ2-3; 11 bases align to TRBD2. This CDR3 is built from 17 residues. V lost 3 bases to trimming and J lost 7 bases; unmatched junction nucleotides: 15. Germline CDR1 is DFQATT and CDR2 is SNEGSKA (reference sequence). The CDR3 is CSASGRARLAGMYTQYF. CDR3 in DNA: TGCAGTGCTAGTGGCCGGGCACGACTAGCGGGAATGTATACGCAGTATTTT.

The chain joins TRBV6-1 to TRBJ2-5, with a tentative D call TRBD2 (5 bases). The V end was cut by 1 base, the J end by 4 bases, with 19 bases between. This CDR3 region has 17 residues. The germline V gene encodes CDR1 MNHNS and CDR2 SASEGT. CDR3 DNA sequence: TGTGCCAGCAGTGAAGTCGGAGGACTGAATTTAGGAGAGACCCAGTACTTC. It is translated as CASSEVGGLNLGETQYF.

This clone turned up a few times. The chain links TRBV5-1 to TRBJ1-1, with 8 bases aligning to TRBD1. Unmatched junction bases numbered 0, after V lost 4 bases and J lost 1 base. Germline CDR1 and CDR2: SGHRS and YFSETQ. This CDR3 comprises 13 residues. CDR3 residues: CASSDRGNTEAFF. DNA of the CDR3: TGCGCCAGCAGCGACAGGGGGAACACTGAAGCTTTCTTT.

The chain uses TRBV7-9 and TRBJ2-7, with D perhaps TRBD1 (6 bases). The V end lost 3 bases, the J end lost 6 bases, and 12 bases lay between the germline ends. Germline lookup yields CDR1 SEHNR and CDR2 FQNEAQ (reference sequence). The CDR3 runs to 13 residues. The CDR3 region has the DNA TGTGCCAGCAGCTTTGTACAGGGTACCGAGCAGTACGTC. Protein product: CASSFVQGTEQYV.

The chain recombines TRBV7-9 with TRBJ2-2, with 7 bases lining up with TRBD1. With V trimmed by 5 bases and J by 2 bases, 5 bases remained unmatched. The CDR3 runs 15 residues. Germline assignment: CDR1 SEHNR and CDR2 FQNEAQ (reference sequence). As DNA, the CDR3 is TGTGCCAGCAGCCGCCGGGACAGAAACACCGGGGAGCTGTTTTTT. This codes for CASSRRDRNTGELFF.

The V and J genes are TRBV6-2 or TRBV6-3 and TRBJ2-7; the D gene is possibly TRBD2 (6 bases). The CDR3 is 14 residues long. Per the germline V gene, CDR1 is MNHEY and CDR2 is SVGEGT. V was trimmed by 2 bases and J by 5 bases, leaving 13 bases between them. This CDR3 is CASSYLPTSNEQYV. The CDR3 coding sequence is TGTGCCAGCAGTTACCTACCGACTAGTAACGAGCAGTACGTC.

In its sample, this clone was seen a few times. V and J are TRBV5-4 and TRBJ1-1; D call uncertain. Germline CDR1 is SGHNT and CDR2 is YYREEE (reference sequence). V was trimmed by 0 bases and J by 1 base, leaving 4 bases between them. The CDR3 contains 13 residues. In DNA form, the CDR3 reads TGTGCCAGCAGCTTGGCCCAGAACACTGAAGCTTTCTTT. As protein: CASSLAQNTEAFF.

The V call is TRBV3-1 (or the pseudogene TRBV3-2), the J call TRBJ2-7; 10 bases map to TRBD1. Trimming cost V 5 bases and J 5 bases; bases outside gene matches: 3. The V gene's germline CDR1 is LGHDT and CDR2 YNNKEL (reference sequence). The CDR3 extends over 13 amino acids. The CDR3 spells CASSTGTGDEQYV. The CDR3 DNA reads TGTGCCAGCAGCACCGGGACAGGGGACGAGCAGTACGTC.

For the CDR3, the DNA is TGTGCCAGCAGTTTATTTGGGGGCGGGGGGGCCAACGTCCTGACTTTC. Translating it yields CASSLFGGGGANVLTF. V gene TRBV27 combines with J gene TRBJ2-6; D is perhaps TRBD1 (6 bases). Trimming stripped 1 base from V and 4 bases from J, with 11 bases between. Germline assignment: CDR1 MNHEY and CDR2 SMNVEV (reference sequence). The CDR3 loop spans 16 amino acids.

The chain couples TRBV7-2 to TRBJ1-2; 7 nucleotides align to TRBD1. Germline V gene lookup returns CDR1 SGHTA and CDR2 FQGNSA. V lost 6 bases, J lost 7 bases, and 5 bases stayed unmatched. CDR3 size: 12 residues. CDR3 coding DNA: TGTGCCAGCAGGGGAGACAGGGCTGGCTACACCTTC. Residues: CASRGDRAGYTF.

This chain connects TRBV19 to TRBJ2-5, with TRBD2 identical over 12 bases. V shed 7 bases and J 5 bases; nucleotides not matched to a gene: 8. The V gene's germline CDR1 is LNHDA and CDR2 SQIVND (reference sequence). This CDR3 spans 15 amino acids. This CDR3 reads CASNPSGRARETQYF. The DNA for the CDR3 is TGTGCCAGTAATCCTAGCGGGAGGGCCAGGGAGACCCAGTACTTC.

V and J are TRBV7-8 and TRBJ1-5; 7 bases are shared with TRBD1. The germline V gene has CDR1 SGHVS and CDR2 FQNEAQ. V lost 1 base, J lost 4 bases, and 4 bases stayed unmatched. The CDR3 spans 15 residues. CDR3 amino acids: CASSLGAGGNQPQHF. Written as DNA, the CDR3 is TGTGCCAGCAGCTTAGGGGCAGGGGGAAATCAGCCCCAGCATTTT.

The CDR3 DNA is TGTGCCAGCAGTTTATGGGCCGCAGGCGACACAGATACGCAGTATTTT. This sequence encodes CASSLWAAGDTDTQYF. The chain employs TRBV28 and TRBJ2-3; the D is unclear. Looked up from germline, CDR1 is MDHEN and CDR2 is SYDVKM. V was trimmed by 0 bases and J by 2 bases, leaving 12 bases between them. This CDR3 spans 16 amino acids.

This clone was observed a single time. The chain is built from TRBV5-4 and TRBJ2-3; 10 bases are shared with TRBD2. V dropped 2 bases and J dropped 0; count of bases not matched to a gene: 9. The CDR3 is 18 amino acids. Germline CDR1 SGHNT, CDR2 YYREEE (reference sequence). The CDR3 region is CASSLGLAGVRSTDTQYF. Written as DNA, the CDR3 is TGTGCCAGCAGCTTAGGGCTAGCGGGAGTTCGGAGCACAGATACGCAGTATTTT.

The chain is built from TRBV3-1 (or the pseudogene TRBV3-2) and TRBJ2-1, with TRBD2 identical over 9 bases. Trimming took 0 bases from V and 5 from J; bases not matched to a gene: 5. This CDR3 has 16 residues. The germline V gene encodes CDR1 LGHDT and CDR2 YNNKEL (reference sequence). The CDR3 here is CASSQDLAGHDNEQFF. The CDR3, as DNA: TGTGCCAGCAGCCAAGATCTAGCGGGGCACGACAATGAGCAGTTCTTC.

The rearrangement uses TRBV4-1 and TRBJ2-3; 16 nucleotides line up with TRBD2. This CDR3 region has 17 residues. The ends lost 1 base at V and 4 bases at J; junction bases unmatched: 2. The germline V gene encodes CDR1 MGHRA and CDR2 YSYEKL. For the CDR3, the DNA is TGCGCCAGCAGCCAAGGGGGACTAGCGGGAGGGTCAGATACGCAGTATTTT. This sequence encodes CASSQGGLAGGSDTQYF.

The chain has TRBV7-2 and TRBJ2-5; 8 bases line up with TRBD1. The germline V gene encodes CDR1 SGHTA and CDR2 FQGNSA. The junction had 9 bases not matched to a gene; V was cut back by 5 bases and J by 4 bases. This CDR3 spans 15 amino acids. CDR3 DNA: TGTGCCAGCAGCCCCGACAGGGGTCGGGCAGAGACCCAGTACTTC. Encoded protein: CASSPDRGRAETQYF.

In the case of this clone: In the same sample, other DNA sequences code for this CDR3. This chain joins TRBV29-1 and TRBJ1-1; the D is unclear. Germline loops: CDR1 SQVTM, CDR2 ANQGSEA. V lost 5 bases and J 2 bases, leaving 3 bases between the germline ends. This CDR3 spans 10 amino acids. CDR3 sequence (DNA): TGCAGCGTTCAAAACACTGAAGCTTTCTTT. Amino acids: CSVQNTEAFF.